Below, 30 T cell receptor beta chains from the same sample are listed, as sequenced in a study of blood T cells in healthy people across ages. A second 7 to 11 cycle PCR used barcoded and J-beta primers. TCRdb re-called the 5' RACE reads with MiXCR, one entry per CDR3 protein. The sample lists about 620,000 distinct CDR3 sequences; approximately 52% were seen once. Sequencing was carried out using blood. These receptor sequences come from a woman older than 75 in good health.

The V and J genes are TRBV7-2 and TRBJ2-1; the D is unclear. V was shortened by 8 bases and J by 4 bases, with 9 bases between the two germline ends. CDR3 length equals 12 residues. Looked up from germline, CDR1 is SGHTA and CDR2 is FQGNSA. The CDR3 loop is CASATDYNEQFF. CDR3 in DNA: TGTGCCAGCGCAACGGATTACAATGAGCAGTTCTTC.

The sample holds many counts of this clonotype. This chain uses TRBV29-1 with TRBJ2-7; D could derive from TRBD1 or TRBD2 (5 bases each). Germline V gene lookup returns CDR1 SQVTM and CDR2 ANQGSEA. The CDR3 has 14 residues. Trimming pared 5 bases from V and 2 bases from J, leaving 16 bases between. The CDR3 coding sequence is TGCAGCGTTCTGCGGACCCAGGGACCCTACGAGCAGTACTTC. It encodes CSVLRTQGPYEQYF.

The V call is TRBV18, the J call TRBJ2-5; D possibly matches TRBD1 or TRBD2 (6 bases each). This CDR3 has 18 residues. Trimming took off 6 bases at V and 0 bases at J, with 23 bases between the two ends. Germline lookup yields CDR1 KGHSH and CDR2 LQKENI. CDR3 sequence (DNA): TGTGCCAGCTCTCCCCCCAGGGGAGCGGGCGCGTACCAAGAGACCCAGTACTTC. Translating it yields CASSPPRGAGAYQETQYF.

On this clonotype itself: Germline and junction disagree at one end, which may indicate a read error. The chain is built from TRBV11-2 and TRBJ2-5; D is unresolved. The J call may be in error: the DNA end matches TRBJ2-7 better. The CDR3 length is 14 residues. Germline V gene sequence: CDR1 SGHAT, CDR2 FQNNGV. The DNA for the CDR3 is TGTGCCAGCAGCTTAGATCGGTACTCCGACGAGCAGTACTTC. This translates into CASSLDRYSDEQYF.

This clonotype was detected a few times. The CDR3 DNA sequence: TGTGCCATCAGTGAGTCGGGGGAGCGGTCCTACGAGCAGTACTTC. This translates into CAISESGERSYEQYF. The chain couples TRBV10-3 to TRBJ2-7; D could derive from TRBD1 or TRBD2 (5 bases each). Deletions cut 0 bases from V and 1 base from J, with 10 bases between. This CDR3 has 15 residues. Per the germline V gene, CDR1 is ENHRY and CDR2 is SYGVKD.

This clonotype was detected once. The chain joins TRBV7-3 to TRBJ1-4; no firm D call. The CDR3 has 16 residues. Per germline, CDR1 SGHTA and CDR2 FQGTGA. V was pared by 3 bases and J by 3 bases, with 14 bases between. CDR3 sequence reads: CASSFTFVRANEKLFF. DNA of the CDR3: TGTGCCAGCAGCTTCACGTTTGTCCGGGCTAATGAAAAACTGTTTTTT.

This chain links TRBV20-1 with TRBJ1-4, with 7 bases identical to TRBD1. The CDR3 runs 12 residues. Trimming took 6 bases from V and 10 from J; bases not matched to a gene: 8. Germline values: CDR1 DFQATT, CDR2 SNEGSKA (reference sequence). The CDR3 nucleotides read TGCAGTGCGCGACCAGGGGGTGGAAAACTGTTTTTT. It encodes CSARPGGGKLFF.

The chain uses TRBV20-1 and TRBJ1-5; 7 bases fit TRBD1. Losses at the gene ends were 5 bases for V and 7 bases for J; bases not matched to a gene: 11. CDR3 length: 14 residues. Germline CDR1 and CDR2: DFQATT and SNEGSKA (reference sequence). CDR3 DNA sequence: TGCAGTGCTTCTGACAGGGTTAGGCAGCAGCCCCAGCATTTT. Its translation is CSASDRVRQQPQHF.

This clonotype was detected ten times or more. The chain recombines TRBV20-1 with TRBJ2-3, with TRBD2 matching 14 bases. The CDR3 loop spans 17 amino acids. The ends lost 5 bases at V and 4 bases at J; junction bases unmatched: 11. Germline CDR1 is DFQATT and CDR2 is SNEGSKA (reference sequence). The chain's CDR3 is CSASQNPGLAGADTQYF. CDR3 nucleotides: TGCAGTGCTTCTCAGAATCCGGGACTAGCGGGAGCAGATACGCAGTATTTT.

In this sample, this clonotype turned up a few times. CDR3 bases: TGTGCCAGCAGCGGACTGACAGGGGCCCCCACAGATACGCAGTATTTT. Encoded protein: CASSGLTGAPTDTQYF. The chain links TRBV5-4 to TRBJ2-3, with 8 nucleotides matching TRBD1. The CDR3 spans 16 residues. The ends lost 4 bases at V and 2 bases at J; junction bases unmatched: 9. The germline V gene encodes CDR1 SGHNT and CDR2 YYREEE (reference sequence).

The V gene is TRBV2, the J gene TRBJ2-3; D possibly uses TRBD1 or TRBD2 (5 bases each). The V end was cut by 7 bases, the J end by 0 bases, with 11 bases between. CDR3 length: 14 residues. CDR1 SNHLY and CDR2 FYNNEI come from the germline V gene. The CDR3: CASIVGVSTDTQYF. CDR3 nucleotides: TGTGCCAGCATTGTGGGGGTGAGCACAGATACGCAGTATTTT. The complete variable domain, with remaining parts taken from reference TRBV2 and TRBJ2-3, reads EPEVTQTPSHQVTQMGQEVILRCVPISNHLYFYWYRQILGQKVEFLVSFYNNEISEKSEIFDDQFSVERPDGSNFTLKIRSTKLEDSAMYFCASIVGVSTDTQYFGPGTRLTVL.

A single count supports this clonotype. In DNA, the CDR3 is TGTGCCAGTCGAGACCCAGGGGTAGACGAGCAGTACTTC. Amino acid sequence: CASRDPGVDEQYF. J is TRBJ2-4 and V is TRBV12-3 or TRBV12-4, with D possibly matching TRBD1 (6 bases). The J call is uncertain, as TRBJ2-7 better fits the DNA end. The CDR3 covers 13 residues.

About this clonotype itself: Since a much larger clone is just one base distant, this may be a read error. The chain joins TRBV7-3 to TRBJ1-2; the D is unclear. Germline CDR1 and CDR2: SGHTA and FQGTGA. The CDR3 loop spans 12 amino acids. The CDR3 loop is CTSSPGLGGYTF. CDR3 DNA sequence: TGTACCAGCAGCCCCGGGCTTGGGGGCTACACCTTC.

CDR3 sequence reads: CASSFGTSRTDTQYF. As DNA, the CDR3 is TGTGCCAGCAGTTTTGGGACTAGCCGCACAGATACGCAGTATTTT. The chain is built from TRBV12-3 or TRBV12-4 and TRBJ2-3; 9 bases align to TRBD2. This CDR3 contains 15 residues. J was trimmed by 1 base and V by 3 bases; bases with no gene match: 2.

This clonotype was seen only once. This sequence may be a read error, since a much larger clone differs from it by one base. The chain combines TRBV7-2 with TRBJ2-5; D is possibly TRBD2 (5 bases). This CDR3 comprises 14 residues. V was shortened by 0 bases and J by 11 bases, with 16 bases between the two germline ends. Germline CDR1 reads SGHTA; CDR2 reads FQGNSA. CDR3: CASSLASVYSEQYF. The CDR3, as DNA: TGTGCCAGCAGCTTAGCTAGCGTATACAGTGAGCAGTACTTC.

Ten or more counts support this clonotype. The V call is TRBV12-3 or TRBV12-4, the J call TRBJ2-1; TRBD2 aligns across 9 bases. This CDR3 has 15 amino acids. With V trimmed by 3 bases and J by 7 bases, 7 bases remained unmatched. The CDR3 loop reads CASSFGRGGPNEQFF. The DNA for the CDR3 is TGTGCCAGCAGTTTTGGGCGGGGGGGCCCGAATGAGCAGTTCTTC.

This clonotype was seen many times. The rearrangement uses TRBV18 and TRBJ2-3; D is possibly TRBD2 (6 bases). Germline assignment: CDR1 KGHSH and CDR2 LQKENI. The CDR3 has 18 amino acids. V lost 3 bases and J lost 2, with 21 bases in between. In DNA, the CDR3 is TGTGCCAGCTCACCTATCTCGGCCGGGGGATGGGACACAGATACGCAGTATTTT. Amino acid sequence: CASSPISAGGWDTDTQYF.

This clonotype was detected once. The rearrangement uses TRBV27 and TRBJ2-2; unclear D gene. The V gene lost 2 bases and the J gene lost 4 bases, with 8 bases spanning the gap. The germline V gene has CDR1 MNHEY and CDR2 SMNVEV (reference sequence). The CDR3 is 14 amino acids. The CDR3 loop is CASSLSRSTGELFF. CDR3 in DNA: TGTGCCAGCAGTTTAAGTAGGAGCACCGGGGAGCTGTTTTTT.

The chain is built from TRBV7-2 and TRBJ2-3, with 10 bases matching TRBD2. The CDR3 totals 16 residues. Germline V CDR1 and CDR2: SGHTA, FQGNSA. The J segment lost 2 bases and the V segment lost 4 bases, leaving 6 bases of the junction unmatched. The CDR3 DNA sequence: TGTGCCAGCAGCTCCACTAGCGGGGTCACCACAGATACGCAGTATTTT. Residues: CASSSTSGVTTDTQYF.

V is TRBV5-1 and J is TRBJ2-2; possibly TRBD2 for D (5 bases). The germline V and J ends were trimmed by 0 bases and 6 bases, with 9 bases remaining between them. The germline gives CDR1 SGHRS, CDR2 YFSETQ. The CDR3 totals 14 residues. CDR3 region: CASSLGTAAGELFF. The CDR3 DNA follows: TGCGCCAGCAGCTTGGGGACTGCGGCCGGGGAGCTGTTTTTT. The whole variable domain, remainder taken from reference TRBV5-1 and TRBJ2-2, is KAGVTQTPRYLIKTRGQQVTLSCSPISGHRSVSWYQQTPGQGLQFLFEYFSETQRNKGNFPGRFSGRQFSNSRSEMNVSTLELGDSALYLCASSLGTAAGELFFGEGSRLTVL.

This clonotype has a handful of counts. J is TRBJ1-2 and V is TRBV12-3 or TRBV12-4, with D tentatively TRBD1 (5 bases). The V end was cut by 1 base, the J end by 4 bases, with 16 bases between. This CDR3 spans 16 amino acids. The CDR3 region is CASSLGQGGRGYGYTF. Here the CDR3 DNA reads TGTGCCAGCAGTTTAGGTCAGGGCGGGAGAGGCTATGGCTACACCTTC.

This clonotype was observed a few times. The chain carries TRBV7-9 and TRBJ1-1; tentatively, D is TRBD1 (6 bases). Per germline, CDR1 SEHNR and CDR2 FQNEAQ (reference sequence). The CDR3 contains 16 residues. V dropped 6 bases and J dropped 0 bases, with 17 bases sitting between them. CDR3 region: CASRTWDTDLNTEAFF. The CDR3 DNA reads TGTGCCAGCAGGACTTGGGACACTGACTTGAACACTGAAGCTTTCTTT.

Turning to this clonotype: A read error may explain this, as a much larger clone is one base away. The rearrangement uses TRBV29-1 and TRBJ1-1; maybe TRBD1 (6 bases). This CDR3 has 12 amino acids. CDR1 and CDR2 (germline): SQVTM, ANQGSEA. CDR3: CTVLQGYTEAFF. The DNA of the CDR3 is TGCACCGTACTACAGGGCTACACTGAAGCTTTCTTT.

This clonotype has ten or more counts. The J gene is TRBJ1-5, the V gene TRBV20-1, with TRBD1 matching over 9 bases. J was trimmed by 6 bases and V by 6 bases; bases with no gene match: 12. This CDR3 contains 15 residues. Germline V lookup: CDR1 DFQATT, CDR2 SNEGSKA (reference sequence). CDR3 in amino acids: CSAGGWGTGSQPQHF. CDR3 nucleotide sequence: TGCAGTGCGGGAGGGTGGGGGACAGGGTCTCAGCCCCAGCATTTT.

This chain links TRBV11-1 with TRBJ2-5; tentative D call: TRBD2 (5 bases). TRBJ2-7 matches the DNA end more closely, so the J call is doubtful. The germline gives CDR1 SGHAT, CDR2 FQDESV (reference sequence). The CDR3 runs to 13 residues. The CDR3 region is CASSGKLAGEQYF. The DNA of the CDR3 is TGTGCCAGCAGCGGAAAGCTTGCGGGCGAGCAGTACTTC.

The rearrangement uses TRBV4-3 and TRBJ1-4; 8 bases align to TRBD1. CDR1 LGHNA and CDR2 YSLEER come from the germline V gene. The CDR3 totals 16 residues. Losses at the gene ends were 1 base for V and 6 bases for J; bases not matched to a gene: 7. The CDR3 loop is CASSQVDRGNDEKLFF. The CDR3, as DNA: TGCGCCAGCAGCCAAGTAGACAGGGGAAATGATGAAAAACTGTTTTTT.

This chain uses TRBV15 with TRBJ2-7, with unresolved D. This CDR3 contains 14 residues. Trimming removed 3 bases at V and 2 bases at J, with 11 bases between. The germline CDR1 and CDR2 sequences are LNHNV and YYDKDF (reference sequence). The CDR3 is CATSRAEVPYEQYF. Written as DNA, the CDR3 is TGTGCCACCAGCAGGGCCGAGGTCCCCTACGAGCAGTACTTC.

At least ten counts were recorded for this clonotype. The chain has TRBV7-6 and TRBJ2-7; 8 bases fit TRBD1. V lost 5 bases and J lost 3; bases outside the gene matches: 6. Germline CDR1 reads SGHVS; CDR2 reads FNYEAQ. The CDR3 runs to 14 residues. The CDR3 DNA reads as TGTGCCAGCAGCCTTCGACAGGGGCGCTACGAGCAGTACTTC. This translates into CASSLRQGRYEQYF.

The chain has TRBV10-3 and TRBJ2-4; TRBD1 matches at 9 bases. Germline-derived CDR1 and CDR2 are ENHRY and SYGVKD. Trimming cost V 5 bases and J 2 bases; bases outside gene matches: 7. The CDR3 loop spans 16 amino acids. The CDR3 loop is CAISPGQGGTKNIQYF. CDR3 DNA sequence: TGTGCCATCAGTCCGGGACAGGGAGGAACCAAAAACATTCAGTACTTC.

This clonotype was counted ten times or more. The CDR3 coding sequence is TGTGCCAGCAGTTCGCAGCTCGGGATGATTAGAGATACGCAGTATTTT. It encodes CASSSQLGMIRDTQYF. The chain uses TRBV27 and TRBJ2-3, with a tentative D call TRBD2 (5 bases). V was cut by 4 bases and J by 5 bases, with 19 bases left in between. The CDR3 extends over 16 amino acids. Per the germline V gene, CDR1 is MNHEY and CDR2 is SMNVEV (reference sequence).